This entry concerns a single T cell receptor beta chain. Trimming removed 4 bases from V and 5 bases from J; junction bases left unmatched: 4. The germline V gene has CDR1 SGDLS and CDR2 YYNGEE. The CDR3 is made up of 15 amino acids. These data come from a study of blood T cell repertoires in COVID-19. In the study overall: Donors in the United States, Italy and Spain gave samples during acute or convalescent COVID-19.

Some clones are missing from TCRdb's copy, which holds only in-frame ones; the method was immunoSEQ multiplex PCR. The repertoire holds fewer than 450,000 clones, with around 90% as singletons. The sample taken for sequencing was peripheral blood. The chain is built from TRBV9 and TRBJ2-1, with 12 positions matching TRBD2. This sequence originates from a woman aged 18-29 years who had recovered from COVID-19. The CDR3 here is CASSPRLAGDNEQFF. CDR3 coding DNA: TGTGCCAGCAGCCCCCGACTAGCGGGAGACAATGAGCAGTTCTTC.